Listed below are T cell receptor beta chains from one sample, sequenced in a study of blood T cell repertoires in COVID-19. Only in-frame clones appear in the TCRdb table, and some are missing; sequencing was by immunoSEQ multiplex PCR. The data show around 110,000 clones, 83% seen once. Sequenced sample: peripheral blood. Receptors originate from a man aged 30-40 years with acute or convalescent COVID-19. CDR3s include the opening cysteine and the closing phenylalanine or tryptophan. The D gene is left open where the match is weak. A clone size is listed for some rows: how often the clone was seen (once, few, many), or a class if it is expanded.

TRBV19	TRBD1	TRBJ1-2	few	CASTQLDRETYGYTF	TGTGCCAGTACCCAACTCGACAGGGAGACCTATGGCTACACCTTC
TRBV29-1	TRBD2	TRBJ2-3	NA	CSVDSLLAVSTDTQYF	TGCAGCGTTGACAGTCTACTAGCGGTCAGCACAGATACGCAGTATTTT
TRBV9	TRBD2	TRBJ2-3	NA	CASSAGLAGDTDTQYF	TGTGCCAGCAGCGCAGGACTAGCGGGGGACACAGATACGCAGTATTTT
TRBV4-1	NA	TRBJ1-5	NA	CASSHEASAGINQPQHF	TGCGCCAGCAGCCATGAGGCCTCCGCCGGGATCAATCAGCCCCAGCATTTT
TRBV2	TRBD2	TRBJ2-5	few	CASRDLLAGDQETQYF	TGTGCCAGCAGGGACTTACTAGCGGGAGACCAAGAGACCCAGTACTTC
TRBV18	TRBD1	TRBJ1-1	NA	CASSRDREAPTEAFF	TGTGCCAGCTCACGGGACAGGGAAGCCCCCACTGAAGCTTTCTTT
TRBV5-1	NA	TRBJ2-2	NA	CASSSGGGTGELFF	TGCGCCAGCAGCTCAGGTGGGGGGACCGGGGAGCTGTTTTTT
TRBV7-7	TRBD1	TRBJ2-7	NA	CASSLDRGPNYEQYF	TGTGCTAGCAGCTTAGACAGGGGGCCTAACTACGAGCAGTACTTC
TRBV19	TRBD2	TRBJ2-3	NA	CASSPRLAGGSDTQYF	TGTGCCAGTAGTCCCCGACTAGCGGGAGGGAGTGATACGCAGTATTTT
TRBV4-2	TRBD1	TRBJ1-6	NA	CASSHGQGDNSPLHF	TGTGCCAGCAGCCACGGACAGGGGGATAATTCACCCCTCCACTTT
TRBV6-4	NA	TRBJ1-1	once	CASSDSPSLTEAFF	TGTGCCAGCAGTGACTCACCCTCACTCACTGAAGCTTTCTTT
TRBV3-1/TRBV3-2	NA	TRBJ2-3	few	CASSQAGGPDTQYF	TGTGCCAGCAGCCAAGCGGGGGGCCCAGATACGCAGTATTTT
TRBV19	TRBD1	TRBJ1-3	many	CASRRDRGSGNTIYF	TGTGCCAGCCGAAGAGACAGGGGGTCTGGAAACACCATATATTTT
TRBV2	TRBD2	TRBJ2-1	NA	CASSDLSGSGNEQFF	TGTGCCAGCAGTGATCTTAGCGGGAGTGGGAATGAGCAGTTCTTC
TRBV6-5	TRBD2	TRBJ2-3	NA	CASSYAGGRDTQYF	TGTGCCAGCAGTTATGCGGGGGGGCGTGATACGCAGTATTTT
TRBV4-1	TRBD1	TRBJ1-6	NA	CASSQEKRTGGPPLHF	TGCGCCAGCAGCCAAGAAAAGAGGACAGGGGGCCCACCCCTCCACTTT
TRBV19	TRBD2	TRBJ2-3	NA	CASSLAGGGTDTQYF	TGTGCCAGTAGTTTAGCGGGAGGCGGCACAGATACGCAGTATTTT
TRBV19	NA	TRBJ2-2	NA	CASSIWQGTGELFF	TGTGCCAGTAGTATTTGGCAGGGCACCGGGGAGCTGTTTTTT
TRBV27	TRBD2	TRBJ2-1	NA	CASSLGGDFDEQFF	TGTGCCAGCAGTTTAGGGGGGGACTTCGATGAGCAGTTCTTC
TRBV7-9	TRBD2	TRBJ2-2	NA	CASSQLAGGTGELFF	TGTGCCAGCAGCCAACTAGCGGGGGGAACCGGGGAGCTGTTTTTT
TRBV11-2	TRBD1	TRBJ1-6	NA	CASSLEPGGNSPLHF	TGTGCCAGCAGCTTAGAACCAGGGGGTAATTCACCCCTCCACTTT
TRBV30	TRBD1	TRBJ1-5	NA	CAWSVQGHGPQHF	TGTGCCTGGAGTGTACAGGGGCATGGGCCCCAGCATTTT
TRBV15	NA	TRBJ1-1	NA	CATSSMNTEAFF	TGTGCCACCAGCAGTATGAACACTGAAGCTTTCTTT
TRBV10-3	NA	TRBJ2-2	NA	CAISDWRVLSPEDTGELFF	TGTGCCATCAGTGATTGGAGGGTCCTCTCCCCGGAGGACACCGGGGAGCTGTTTTTT
TRBV27	TRBD2	TRBJ2-1	NA	CASSISGRPWNEQFF	TGTGCCAGCAGCATTAGCGGGAGGCCTTGGAATGAGCAGTTCTTC
TRBV11-1	TRBD2	TRBJ2-1	few	CASSPAGTSYYNEQFF	TGTGCCAGCAGCCCCGCCGGGACTAGCTACTACAATGAGCAGTTCTTC
TRBV29-1	TRBD2	TRBJ2-1	NA	CSVAAGAYEQFF	TGCAGCGTGGCAGCGGGAGCCTATGAGCAGTTCTTC
TRBV27	NA	TRBJ2-1	NA	CASSLGTDEQFF	TGTGCCAGCAGTTTAGGGACTGATGAGCAGTTCTTC
TRBV19	TRBD1	TRBJ1-2	NA	CASRGQRYNYGYTF	TGTGCCAGTAGGGGACAGCGGTATAACTATGGCTACACCTTC
TRBV28	NA	TRBJ1-2	NA	CASSNGQYGYTF	TGTGCCAGCAGCAATGGACAGTACGGCTACACCTTC
TRBV5-1	NA	TRBJ1-1	NA	CASSLARPGTEAFF	TGCGCCAGCAGCTTGGCTCGTCCGGGCACTGAAGCTTTCTTT
TRBV29-1	NA	TRBJ2-3	NA	CSVGDFLSTDTQYF	TGCAGCGTAGGGGACTTCCTAAGCACAGATACGCAGTATTTT
TRBV18	TRBD2	TRBJ2-1	NA	CASSPGLAGGSSEQFF	TGTGCCAGCTCACCGGGACTAGCGGGGGGTTCAAGTGAGCAGTTCTTC
TRBV5-1	TRBD2	TRBJ2-3	NA	CASSSGTSGSTDTQYF	TGCGCCAGCAGCAGCGGGACTAGCGGCAGCACAGATACGCAGTATTTT
TRBV7-3	NA	TRBJ2-2	NA	CASSSYTGELFF	TGTGCCAGCAGCTCTTATACCGGGGAGCTGTTTTTT
TRBV29-1	NA	TRBJ2-2	NA	CSVRAFDTGELFF	TGCAGCGTGAGGGCCTTCGATACCGGGGAGCTGTTTTTT
TRBV19	TRBD1	TRBJ1-5	NA	CASSADRDSPILVNQPQHF	TGTGCCAGTAGTGCAGACCGGGACAGCCCTATCCTGGTCAATCAGCCCCAGCATTTT
TRBV7-2	NA	TRBJ1-1	NA	CASSLFYQNTEAFF	TGTGCCAGCAGCTTATTCTACCAAAACACTGAAGCTTTCTTT
TRBV5-1	TRBD2	TRBJ2-3	NA	CASSVGRSGSSDTQYF	TGCGCCAGCAGCGTGGGCCGTAGCGGGAGTTCAGATACGCAGTATTTT